The text below deals with one T cell receptor (beta chain). Its antigen target is currently unknown. A junction boundary mismatches the germline segment, possibly from a read error. This entry comes from a study of blood T cell repertoires in COVID-19 (dated by TCRdb to 2018 to 2021). Regarding the study in general: Samples covering the acute and convalescent phases of COVID-19 were provided by collaborators in the United States, Italy and Spain. The prospective study material was composed of cDNA or gDNA derived from T cells, B-cell-depleted T cells, or PBMCs. Deeply sampled blood TCRbeta repertoires from subjects exposed to, actively infected with, or recovered from COVID-19 were included in the dataset. The repertoires were released in a freely available public database meant as a resource for research on the immune response to SARS-CoV-2. The samples were drawn from the first 160 participants of the ongoing ImmuneRACE study and from over a thousand subjects provided by 6 global collaborators. A de-identified subject ID, COVID-19 status, age in years and sex were almost always included in the sample metadata. Where available, HLA class I and class II types were taken from metadata supplied by the sample provider and were not determined by assay-based typing.

In the prospective study, participants were roughly 18 to 95 years old, resided in fewer than 25 geographic areas of the United States, and were enrolled through a virtual design. Cohort assignment in the prospective study relied on participant-reported clinical history from a screening survey and a study questionnaire. A participant counted as exposed if, within 2 weeks of entering the study, that participant had been in contact with someone who had a PCR-confirmed or clinician-diagnosed COVID-19 case. Each participant in the prospective study had whole blood, serum and a nasopharyngeal or oropharyngeal swab collected by mobile phlebotomists. Participants in the prospective study had the option to provide additional blood draws and questionnaires over an approximately 2-month period. Blood samples from the prospective study were shipped frozen or at room temperature prior to DNA extraction. Measured from the cysteine to the phenylalanine, the CDR3 is 17 residues long. Only the CDR3 DNA is retained, 51 bases long and in frame from the first base. Reading the germline V gene gives CDR1 SGHAT and CDR2 FQNNGV.

TCRbeta CDR3 regions were amplified from genomic DNA using the immunoSEQ Assay, a bias-controlled multiplex PCR. As for the original processing: The number of nucleated cells in each sample was estimated from the amplification of reference gene primers within the assay. To quantify the absolute abundance of each unique TCRbeta CDR3 rearrangement, sequence reads were collapsed and filtered. For each sample, productive Simpson clonality was calculated as the square root of Simpson's diversity index over productive rearrangements. The source is immuneACCESS, and TCRdb retained only in-frame sequences with V and J called. Part of the clones is not carried over; for the studies checked, unresolved V genes explain less than half of this, and the remainder is unexplained. The DNA gave D and trimming, while V, J and clone size come from that table. The table for this sample lists about 430,000 clones; about 88% of them were counted only once. 1.4% of the sample lies in the top ten.

Results and caveats for the whole study, not just this receptor: The amount of clinical and demographic metadata varied by source and participant and was provided uncurated.

This sequence originates from a young woman who had been exposed to COVID-19. The sequence joins TRBV11-2 to TRBJ2-1, and 9 junction bases match TRBD2. Sequenced input: PBMCs or T cells enriched from blood (not recorded which). Here is the DNA: TGTGCCAGCAGCCCCTGGACTAGCGAGAGCTCCTACAATGGGCAGTTCTTC. Translated, this is CASSPWTSESSYNGQFF.